The 9 T cell receptor beta chains listed next were all sequenced from one sample in a study of CD8+ T cells in alopecia areata. As the sequencing template, cDNA was produced by extracting RNA and reverse transcribing it. Some clones are missing from TCRdb's copy, which holds only in-frame ones; the method was immunoSEQ multiplex PCR. There are 100,000 to 150,000 clones in the sample; around 60% occur only once, and 3.5% to 5.5% lies in the top ten. This specimen consisted of CD4+ T cells sorted from blood, obtained at week 0. Source of these receptors: a human donor with alopecia areata.

The rearrangement uses TRBV5-1 and TRBJ2-3; TRBD2 matches at 8 bases. V trimming: 2 bases; J trimming: 3 bases; junction bases outside the gene matches: 8. This CDR3 contains 16 residues. Germline CDR1 is SGHRS and CDR2 is YFSETQ. The CDR3 nucleotides read TGCGCCAGCAGCTTAGCGGGGGAGGTTTCAACAGATACGCAGTATTTT. It codes for CASSLAGEVSTDTQYF.

The J gene is TRBJ1-5, the V gene TRBV5-1; no firm D call. The CDR3 totals 16 residues. Germline lookup yields CDR1 SGHRS and CDR2 YFSETQ. Trimming removed 3 bases at V and 2 bases at J, with 15 bases between. CDR3 in amino acids: CASSSGWPGGNQPQHF. The CDR3 DNA is TGCGCCAGCAGCTCCGGATGGCCAGGCGGCAATCAGCCCCAGCATTTT.

The V and J genes are TRBV19 and TRBJ2-6; 10 positions match TRBD1. Trimming removed 4 bases from V and 0 bases from J; junction bases left unmatched: 3. The V gene's germline CDR1 is LNHDA and CDR2 SQIVND (reference sequence). This CDR3 has 17 residues. Here the CDR3 reads CASSSRTGGSGANVLTF. In nucleotides, the CDR3 is TGTGCCAGTAGTAGCAGGACAGGGGGCTCTGGGGCCAACGTCCTGACTTTC.

V is TRBV30 and J is TRBJ2-5; TRBD1 or TRBD2 may be the D gene (5 bases each). V was clipped by 2 bases and J by 3 bases, with 10 bases between them. Germline V lookup: CDR1 GTSNPN, CDR2 SVGIG (reference sequence). This CDR3 spans 13 amino acids. The CDR3 reads CAWSTGTEETQYF. CDR3 coding DNA: TGTGCCTGGAGTACCGGGACGGAAGAGACCCAGTACTTC.

The rearrangement uses TRBV7-2 and TRBJ2-7; D unclear. This CDR3 spans 13 amino acids. Germline loops: CDR1 SGHTA, CDR2 FQGNSA. With 0 bases removed from V and 8 bases from J, the gap between germline ends came to 11 bases. CDR3 DNA: TGTGCCAGCAGCTTAGCGCTCCTGGCAAAGCAGTACTTC. Residues: CASSLALLAKQYF. The full variable domain, its missing parts supplied by reference TRBV7-2 and TRBJ2-7, is GAGVSQSPSNKVTEKGKDVELRCDPISGHTALYWYRQSLGQGLEFLIYFQGNSAPDKSGLPSDRFSAERTGGSVSTLTIQRTQQEDSAVYLCASSLALLAKQYFGPGTRLTVT.

The CDR3 DNA reads TGTGCCAGCACCTTACCCAGGGGCAATGAGCAGTTCTTC. Translated, it gives CASTLPRGNEQFF. The V gene is TRBV2, the J gene TRBJ2-1; tentatively, D is TRBD1 (6 bases). CDR3 length equals 13 residues. V dropped 7 bases and J dropped 6 bases, with 13 bases sitting between them. Germline lookup yields CDR1 SNHLY and CDR2 FYNNEI. Looking up the rest from reference TRBV2 and TRBJ2-1 gives the full variable domain: EPEVTQTPSHQVTQMGQEVILRCVPISNHLYFYWYRQILGQKVEFLVSFYNNEISEKSEIFDDQFSVERPDGSNFTLKIRSTKLEDSAMYFCASTLPRGNEQFFGPGTRLTVL.

This chain uses TRBV5-4 with TRBJ2-5; D perhaps matches TRBD2 (7 bases). Germline V CDR1 and CDR2: SGHNT, YYREEE (reference sequence). The ends were cut back, 7 bases at V and 1 base at J, with 17 bases in the middle. CDR3 length: 15 residues. CDR3 residues: CASSSGGHLQETQYF. The CDR3 coding sequence is TGTGCCAGCTCCTCCGGGGGGCATCTCCAAGAGACCCAGTACTTC.

V gene TRBV30 combines with J gene TRBJ1-4; unclear D gene. Per the germline V gene, CDR1 is GTSNPN and CDR2 is SVGIG (reference sequence). The CDR3 runs 14 residues. V lost 3 bases and J 10 bases, leaving 18 bases between the germline ends. In nucleotides, the CDR3 is TGTGCCTGGAGCCCGAGTTCTGGACCCCGAAAACTGTTTTTT. Translating gives CAWSPSSGPRKLFF.

The CDR3 DNA reads TGTGCCAGCAGCAGTCCCGGACAGGGGTGGGTCGAGCAGTACTTC. It encodes CASSSPGQGWVEQYF. V gene TRBV11-2 combines with J gene TRBJ2-7; 9 positions match TRBD1. The CDR3 is 15 residues long. Germline V gene data show CDR1 as SGHAT and CDR2 as FQNNGV. V lost 5 bases and J lost 6; bases outside the gene matches: 11.